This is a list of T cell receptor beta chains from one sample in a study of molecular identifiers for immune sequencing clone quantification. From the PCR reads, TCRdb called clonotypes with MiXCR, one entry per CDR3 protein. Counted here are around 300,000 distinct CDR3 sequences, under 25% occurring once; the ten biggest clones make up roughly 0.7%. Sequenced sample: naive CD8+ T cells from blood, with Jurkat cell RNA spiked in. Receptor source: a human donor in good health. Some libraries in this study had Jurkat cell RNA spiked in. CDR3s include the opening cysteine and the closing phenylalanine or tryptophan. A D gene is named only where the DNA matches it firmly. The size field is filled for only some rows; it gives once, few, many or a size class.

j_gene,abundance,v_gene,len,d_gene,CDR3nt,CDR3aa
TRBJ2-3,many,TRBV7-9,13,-,TGTGCCAGCAGCTTTACAGACACAGATACGCAGTATTTT,CASSFTDTDTQYF
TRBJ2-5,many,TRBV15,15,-,TGTGCCACCAGCAGCGTACAGGGAGGAGATGAGACCCAGTACTTC,CATSSVQGGDETQYF
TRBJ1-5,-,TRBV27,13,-,TGTGCCAGCAGCTGGGTCTATGGTCCGCCCCAGCATTTT,CASSWVYGPPQHF
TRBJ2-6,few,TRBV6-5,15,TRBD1,TGTGCCAGCAGCACAGGGGTTCCCGGGGCCAACGTCCTGACTTTC,CASSTGVPGANVLTF
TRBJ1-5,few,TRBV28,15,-,TGTGCCAGCAGTTACCAGGGATCTAGCAATCAGCCCCAGCATTTT,CASSYQGSSNQPQHF
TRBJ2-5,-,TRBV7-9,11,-,TGTGCCAGCAGTCGCGGGCCCTACCAACACTTC,CASSRGPYQHF
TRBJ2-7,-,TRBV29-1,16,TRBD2,TGCAGCGTCTGGCGTTTCAAGCGGGAGGATCCCTACGAGCAGTACTTC,CSVWRFKREDPYEQYF
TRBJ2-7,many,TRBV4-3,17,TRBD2,TGCGCCAGCAGCCAAGGGTTTCAGCGGGAGGTGCCCTACGAGCAGTACTTC,CASSQGFQREVPYEQYF
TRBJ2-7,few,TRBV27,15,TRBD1,TGTGCCAGCAAGACCGAGACAGGGAGCTCCTACGAGCAGTACTTC,CASKTETGSSYEQYF
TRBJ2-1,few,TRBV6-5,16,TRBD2,TGTGCCAGCAGCTTCACCGGGACTAGTGCCTACAATGAGCAGTTCTTC,CASSFTGTSAYNEQFF
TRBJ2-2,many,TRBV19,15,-,TGTGCCAGTAGTATAGTTCCCGGGAACACCGGGGAGCTGTTTTTT,CASSIVPGNTGELFF
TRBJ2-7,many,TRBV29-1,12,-,TGCAGCGTTGTGGGAGAGAACTACGAGCAGTACTTC,CSVVGENYEQYF
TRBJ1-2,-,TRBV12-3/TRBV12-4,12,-,TGTGCCAGCAGTTTAGGTCTTGGAGGCTACACCTTC,CASSLGLGGYTF
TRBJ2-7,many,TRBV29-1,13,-,TGCAGCGTTGGGAGGGACTCCTCCTACGAGCAGTACTTC,CSVGRDSSYEQYF
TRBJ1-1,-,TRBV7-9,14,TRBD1,TGTGCCGGCAGCCAAGGGACAGTCGCGCCCAAAGCTTTCTTT,CAGSQGTVAPKAFF
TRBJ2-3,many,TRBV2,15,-,TGTGCCAGCAGTGAAGTGGGGATCGGGGCAGATACGCAGTATTTT,CASSEVGIGADTQYF
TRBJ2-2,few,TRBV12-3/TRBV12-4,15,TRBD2,TGTGCCAGCAGTCCCTACGGGAGGCCTACCGGGGAGCTGTTTTTT,CASSPYGRPTGELFF
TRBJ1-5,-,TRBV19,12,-,TGTGCCACCCGAGGGTACGGTCAGCCCCAGCATTTT,CATRGYGQPQHF
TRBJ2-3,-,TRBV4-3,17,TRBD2,TGCGCCAGCAGCCACTCGAGGGCGGGGGGGCCCGCAGATACGCAGTATTTT,CASSHSRAGGPADTQYF
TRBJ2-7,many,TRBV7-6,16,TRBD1,TGTGCCAGCAGCTTAGAAAGGACAGGGGGCACCTACGAGCAGTACTTC,CASSLERTGGTYEQYF
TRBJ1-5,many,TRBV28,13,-,TGTGCCAGCAGTTTCCTTCGCAATCAGCCCCAGCATTTT,CASSFLRNQPQHF
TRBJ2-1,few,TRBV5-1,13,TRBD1,TGCGCCAGCACCTGGGACAGCTACAATGAGCAGTTCTTC,CASTWDSYNEQFF
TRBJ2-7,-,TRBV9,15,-,TGTGCCAGCAGCGTAATCGGGACAAACCAGTACGAGCAGTACTTC,CASSVIGTNQYEQYF
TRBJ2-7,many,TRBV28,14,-,TGTGCCAGCAGTTTAGAGGGACCCCGGTACGAGCAGTACTTC,CASSLEGPRYEQYF
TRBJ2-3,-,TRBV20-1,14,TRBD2,TGCAGTGCCCCCCAGCCCCCTACTAGCGAGGCCACGGGGTTT,CSAPQPPTSEATGF
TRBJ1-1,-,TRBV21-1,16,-,TGTGCCAGCAGCAAAGGAGGAGACAGGGGTCGCACTGACGCTTTCTTT,CASSKGGDRGRTDAFF
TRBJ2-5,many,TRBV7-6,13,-,TGTGCCAGCAGCTTAGGGCTAGACGAGACCCAGTACTTC,CASSLGLDETQYF